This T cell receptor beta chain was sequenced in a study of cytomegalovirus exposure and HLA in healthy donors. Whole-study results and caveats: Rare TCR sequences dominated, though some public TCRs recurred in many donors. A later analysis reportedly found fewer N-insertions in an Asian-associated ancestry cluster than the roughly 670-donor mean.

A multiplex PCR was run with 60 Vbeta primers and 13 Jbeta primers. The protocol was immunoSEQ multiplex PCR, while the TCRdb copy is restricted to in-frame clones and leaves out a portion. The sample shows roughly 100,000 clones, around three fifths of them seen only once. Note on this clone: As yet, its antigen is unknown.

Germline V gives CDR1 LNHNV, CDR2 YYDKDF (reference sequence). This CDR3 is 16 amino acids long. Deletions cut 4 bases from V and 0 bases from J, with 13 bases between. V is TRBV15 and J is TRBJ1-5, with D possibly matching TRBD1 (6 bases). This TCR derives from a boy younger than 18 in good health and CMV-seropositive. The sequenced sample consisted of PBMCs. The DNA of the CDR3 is TGTGCCACCAGCAAATTGGGACAAAATAGCAATCAGCCCCAGCATTTT. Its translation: CATSKLGQNSNQPQHF.